The 13 T cell receptor beta chains given below trace back to one sample, sequenced in a study of early T cells in non-severe SARS-CoV-2 infection. TCRdb passed the 5' RACE reads through MiXCR, listing each CDR3 protein once. The sample has more than 60,000 distinct CDR3 sequences, around 12% seen once. The sample consisted of whole blood, taken at baseline. These TCRs come from an adult who was a healthcare worker with PCR-confirmed SARS-CoV-2 infection or an uninfected control (not recorded which).

This chain links TRBV28 with TRBJ2-7, with 8 bases fitting TRBD1. Germline V gene lookup returns CDR1 MDHEN and CDR2 SYDVKM. J was trimmed by 2 bases and V by 3 bases; bases with no gene match: 6. The CDR3 length is 15 residues. CDR3 amino acids: CASSFGQGPTYEQYF. The CDR3 coding sequence is TGTGCCAGCAGTTTCGGACAGGGCCCAACCTACGAGCAGTACTTC.

This clonotype appeared a few times. The CDR3 coding sequence is TGTGCCAGCAGCTGGGGAGGGACTACGCAGTTCTTC. Translated, it gives CASSWGGTTQFF. This sequence joins TRBV9 and TRBJ2-1, with 7 bases identical to TRBD2. This CDR3 region has 12 residues. CDR1 and CDR2 (germline): SGDLS, YYNGEE. Trimming took 4 bases from V and 12 from J; bases not matched to a gene: 7.

The rearrangement links TRBV27 to TRBJ1-3; possible D gene TRBD1, 5 bases. Deletions cut 8 bases from V and 0 bases from J, with 11 bases between. Germline V gene data show CDR1 as MNHEY and CDR2 as SMNVEV (reference sequence). The CDR3 sequence is 14 residues long. The CDR3 sequence is CASGDSYSGNTIYF. Written as DNA, the CDR3 is TGTGCCAGCGGGGACTCCTACTCTGGAAACACCATATATTTT.

This clonotype showed up many times. The chain couples TRBV27 to TRBJ2-7; TRBD2 is a possible D gene (6 bases). The CDR3 runs to 15 residues. Germline V CDR1 and CDR2: MNHEY, SMNVEV (reference sequence). Trimming took 6 bases from V and 5 from J, leaving 20 bases between them. CDR3 sequence: CASSPFGGVIDEQYF. The CDR3 bases are TGTGCCAGCAGCCCCTTCGGGGGAGTAATAGACGAGCAGTACTTC.

The chain carries TRBV5-1 and TRBJ1-6; 9 nucleotides agree with TRBD1. J gave up 8 bases and V 8 bases, and 8 bases lay outside the gene matches. The CDR3 runs to 14 residues. Germline loops: CDR1 SGHRS, CDR2 YFSETQ. The CDR3 DNA reads TGCGCCAGTACGACAGGGGGATTTGATTCACCCCTCCACTTT. Its protein product is CASTTGGFDSPLHF.

A few counts support this clonotype. The rearrangement uses TRBV5-4 and TRBJ2-1; TRBD2 matches 9 bases. CDR3 length: 16 amino acids. Germline V CDR1 and CDR2: SGHNT, YYREEE (reference sequence). V shed 0 bases and J 4 bases; nucleotides not matched to a gene: 5. CDR3 amino acids: CASSLERAGGYNEQFF. The CDR3 DNA reads as TGTGCCAGCAGCTTGGAACGAGCGGGGGGATACAATGAGCAGTTCTTC.

The chain couples TRBV7-2 to TRBJ2-7, with D possibly matching TRBD1 (6 bases). The CDR3 runs to 16 residues. V gave up 4 bases and J gave up 0 bases, with 16 bases separating them. CDR1 and CDR2 from the germline V gene are SGHTA and FQGNSA. CDR3 in amino acids: CASSYLGHPSSYEQYF. The CDR3 region has the DNA TGTGCCAGCAGCTACCTGGGACATCCGAGCTCCTACGAGCAGTACTTC.

The chain recombines TRBV20-1 with TRBJ1-2, with 8 bases identical to TRBD1. The V and J ends lost 6 bases and 1 base, in that order; junction bases with no gene match: 10. Germline loops: CDR1 DFQATT, CDR2 SNEGSKA (reference sequence). The CDR3 sequence is 15 residues long. The CDR3 here is CSAPPTGDFNYGYTF. CDR3 bases: TGCAGTGCCCCCCCGACAGGGGACTTTAACTATGGCTACACCTTC.

This chain connects TRBV6-5 to TRBJ1-2; TRBD1 matches at 7 bases. This CDR3 contains 14 residues. The V gene end was trimmed by 7 bases and the J gene end by 4 bases; junction bases not matched to a gene: 9. CDR1 is MNHEY and CDR2 is SVGAGI in the germline V gene. Written as DNA, the CDR3 is TGTGCCAGCAAAATAAAGGGGGCGAGCTATGGCTACACCTTC. Protein: CASKIKGASYGYTF.

DNA of the CDR3: TGCAGTGTCAGAGGCCCAAATTCACCCCTCCACTTT. This gives the protein CSVRGPNSPLHF. V usage is TRBV20-1 and J usage is TRBJ1-6; D is unclear. Trimming shortened V by 7 bases and J by 7 bases, and 11 bases separated the two germline ends. The CDR3 length is 12 residues. Germline V lookup: CDR1 DFQATT, CDR2 SNEGSKA (reference sequence).

The chain joins TRBV5-4 to TRBJ2-5; TRBD1 agrees at 8 bases. The germline CDR1 and CDR2 sequences are SGHNT and YYREEE (reference sequence). Germline trimming cut 3 bases from V and 5 bases from J; bases unmatched to any gene: 9. The CDR3 spans 15 residues. As DNA, the CDR3 is TGTGCCAGCAGCTCCCCGACAGGGGAGAGGGAGACCCAGTACTTC. As protein: CASSSPTGERETQYF.

V gene TRBV4-3 combines with J gene TRBJ2-1; possible D gene TRBD2, 6 bases. The germline V gene encodes CDR1 LGHNA and CDR2 YSLEER. Trimming removed 0 bases from V and 8 bases from J, with 8 bases in between. This CDR3 contains 13 residues. The CDR3 nucleotides are TGCGCCAGCAGCCAAGATGGGGGGTATGAGCAGTTCTTC. Translation gives CASSQDGGYEQFF.

The chain is built from TRBV5-1 and TRBJ2-7; no reliable D call. Looked up from germline, CDR1 is SGHRS and CDR2 is YFSETQ. This CDR3 has 14 residues. Trimming removed 3 bases at V and 0 bases at J, with 10 bases between. CDR3 sequence: CASSSQLGSYEQYF. The CDR3 DNA is TGCGCCAGCAGCTCACAATTAGGCTCCTACGAGCAGTACTTC.